What follows describes a single T cell receptor (beta chain). Original processing notes: For nucleated cells, counts were estimated from reference gene primer amplification. Data came from immunoSEQ multiplex PCR; TCRdb stores just in-frame clones and leaves some out. The V and J calls and clone size come from that table; D and trimming were worked out from the DNA. Found here are over 80,000 clones, 80% to 90% of them singletons; the top ten hold roughly 21%. The data belong to a study of blood T cell repertoires in COVID-19. Across the study: The United States, Italy and Spain supplied acute and convalescent COVID-19 samples. The analysed material was cDNA or gDNA that came from T cells, B-cell-depleted T cells, or PBMCs.

Trimming took off 5 bases at V and 5 bases at J, with 18 bases between the two ends. The CDR3 contains 15 residues. CDR1 is SGHTA and CDR2 is FQGTGA in the germline V gene. This TCR derives from a human donor in a cohort sampled during active COVID-19. Specimen: peripheral blood. The rearrangement joins TRBV7-3 to TRBJ1-1, with D possibly TRBD1 on 5 matching bases. DNA for the CDR3: TGTGCCAGCAGCGCACGCGGGGGGGTTGGAACTGAAGCTTTCTTT. Its protein product is CASSARGGVGTEAFF.